This T cell receptor beta chain emerged from a study of CD8 T cells in Susac syndrome. Whole-study findings and limits: Regarding the TCR sequencing and HLA analysis, the study admitted that a relatively small number of individuals were involved.

RNA in amounts of roughly 0.45 to 1 ug was reverse transcribed with random hexamers. TCR beta CDR3 was amplified by immunoSEQ multiplex PCR. This amplification extended across 54 Vbeta and 13 Jbeta segments. TCRdb redid the calling of the immunoSEQ multiplex PCR reads with MiXCR, one entry per CDR3 protein. The data show approximately 220,000 distinct CDR3 sequences, with 95% seen just once and approximately 0.08% held by the top ten. A note on this clonotype: Its cognate antigen is unknown.

Trimming stripped 11 bases from V and 12 bases from J, with 20 bases between. The CDR3 runs 12 residues. Germline CDR1 and CDR2: SNHLY and FYNNEI. Sequencing of TCR beta covered CD8+ and CD4+ T cells obtained from blood. Included as multiple sclerosis controls were treatment-naive patients who had stable or active relapsing-remitting disease. The clonotype originates from a human donor with multiple sclerosis. The sequenced sample was CD4+ T cells from PBMCs. The gene calls are TRBV2 and TRBJ2-4; D possibly corresponds to TRBD2 (7 bases). The CDR3 DNA reads as TGTGCCTCAAAGGGGGAGGGAGCTACTCAGTACTTC. This sequence encodes CASKGEGATQYF.